This passage covers 15 T cell receptor beta chains from one sample sequenced in a study of T cell responses to AZD1222 COVID-19 vaccine. Sequenced by immunoSEQ multiplex PCR; TCRdb stores in-frame clones only, minus some. The repertoire has some 150,000 clones, about 82% of them found once; the top ten carry approximately 4.7%. The sequencing here drew on peripheral blood, taken 28 days after the second AZD1222 dose. The receptors originated from an adult who received the AZD1222 COVID-19 vaccine.

The chain combines TRBV4-2 with TRBJ1-4; D is uncertain. The CDR3 loop spans 16 amino acids. V shed 0 bases and J shed 4 bases, with 12 bases lying between them. The germline CDR1 and CDR2 sequences are LGHNA and YNFKEQ. This CDR3 reads CASSQDGVAFNEKLFF. Here the CDR3 DNA reads TGTGCCAGCAGCCAAGATGGAGTGGCTTTTAATGAAAAACTGTTTTTT.

The V and J genes are TRBV18 and TRBJ2-5; D unclear. Germline V gene data show CDR1 as KGHSH and CDR2 as LQKENI. This CDR3 spans 14 amino acids. Trimming removed 3 bases from V and 5 bases from J, with 13 bases in between. In nucleotides, the CDR3 is TGTGCCAGCTCACCCAACGGCCTCGGGGAGACCCAGTACTTC. Translated, it gives CASSPNGLGETQYF.

The gene calls are TRBV5-4 and TRBJ2-5; TRBD2 might be the D (5 bases). Germline V lookup: CDR1 SGHNT, CDR2 YYREEE (reference sequence). The CDR3 contains 14 residues. V gave up 1 base and J gave up 1 base, with 8 bases separating them. CDR3 loop: CASSLSGIQETQYF. The CDR3 DNA is TGTGCCAGCAGCTTGTCGGGGATCCAAGAGACCCAGTACTTC.

J is TRBJ2-2 and V is TRBV12-3 or TRBV12-4, with D hard to call. This CDR3 is 11 amino acids long. Trimming pared 5 bases from V and 8 bases from J, leaving 6 bases between. The CDR3 loop reads CASSNGGELFF. In DNA form, the CDR3 reads TGTGCCAGCAGTAACGGGGGGGAGCTGTTTTTT.

Remarks on this clone: This sample also contains other DNA sequences that code for the same CDR3. The V gene is TRBV12-5, the J gene TRBJ2-2; maybe TRBD2 (5 bases). The CDR3 covers 14 residues. CDR1 is LGHNT and CDR2 is FRNRAP in the germline V gene. The V end was cut by 4 bases, the J end by 0 bases, with 6 bases between. CDR3 nucleotide sequence: TGTGCTAGTGGTTCGGGGTCGAACACCGGGGAGCTGTTTTTT. It yields the protein CASGSGSNTGELFF.

This chain connects TRBV20-1 to TRBJ1-2, with no clear D. Trimming left V 3 bases short and J 5 bases short, with 10 bases between. This CDR3 has 12 residues. Germline CDR1 is DFQATT and CDR2 is SNEGSKA (reference sequence). CDR3 residues: CSASSGIYGYTF. The CDR3 DNA reads TGCAGTGCTAGTTCCGGGATTTATGGCTACACCTTC.

This clone was seen just once. V and J are TRBV19 and TRBJ2-7; 8 nucleotides match TRBD2. Germline trimming cut 10 bases from V and 1 base from J; bases unmatched to any gene: 12. This CDR3 is built from 15 residues. CDR1 LNHDA and CDR2 SQIVND come from the germline V gene (reference sequence). The CDR3 nucleotides are TGTGCCACGAAGGAACGGGAGGGCCAATCCTACGAGCAGTACTTC. Amino acids: CATKEREGQSYEQYF. Supplemented by reference TRBV19 and TRBJ2-7, the full variable domain reads DGGITQSPKYLFRKEGQNVTLSCEQNLNHDAMYWYRQDPGQGLRLIYYSQIVNDFQKGDIAEGYSVSREKKESFPLTVTSAQKNPTAFYLCATKEREGQSYEQYFGPGTRLTVT.

The genes are TRBV27 and TRBJ1-4; the D is unclear. CDR1 and CDR2 (germline): MNHEY, SMNVEV (reference sequence). The CDR3 runs 15 residues. V was clipped by 6 bases and J by 8 bases, with 19 bases between them. For the CDR3, the DNA is TGTGCCAGCAGAAAAGGCGGGTCCCCGGCCGAAAAACTGTTTTTT. Translated: CASRKGGSPAEKLFF. The full variable domain, in which reference TRBV27 and TRBJ1-4 provide the parts outside the CDR3, is EAQVTQNPRYLITVTGKKLTVTCSQNMNHEYMSWYRQDPGLGLRQIYYSMNVEVTDKGDVPEGYKVSRKEKRNFPLILESPSPNQTSLYFCASRKGGSPAEKLFFGSGTQLSVL.

V is TRBV7-9 and J is TRBJ2-7, with D unclear. The CDR3 sequence is 14 residues long. V lost 5 bases to trimming and J lost 1 base, with 12 bases between them. Germline CDR1 and CDR2: SEHNR and FQNEAQ (reference sequence). The CDR3 DNA sequence: TGTGCCAGCAGCCCCACTGGGCCTTCCTACGAGCAGTACTTC. Translating it yields CASSPTGPSYEQYF.

V and J are TRBV20-1 and TRBJ2-7; D unresolved. CDR3 length: 11 amino acids. V was trimmed by 4 bases and J by 4 bases, leaving 8 bases between them. Germline CDR1 reads DFQATT; CDR2 reads SNEGSKA (reference sequence). Written as DNA, the CDR3 is TGCAGTGCTACCCCAGGTTACGAGCAGTACTTC. Translated: CSATPGYEQYF.

This clone was detected once. The V and J genes are TRBV11-2 and TRBJ2-4; TRBD1 might be the D (6 bases). Germline CDR1 SGHAT, CDR2 FQNNGV. V was cut by 1 base and J by 0 bases, with 10 bases left in between. The CDR3 consists of 16 residues. This chain's CDR3 is CASSLVGGLAKNIQYF. The CDR3, as DNA: TGTGCCAGCAGCTTAGTTGGGGGCCTAGCCAAAAACATTCAGTACTTC.

The V call is TRBV18, the J call TRBJ2-5, with TRBD2 as a possible D gene (6 bases). The V and J ends lost 6 bases and 1 base respectively, with 9 bases between them. Per germline, CDR1 KGHSH and CDR2 LQKENI. The CDR3 sequence is 13 residues long. The CDR3 loop reads CASSRGLQETQYF. CDR3 DNA sequence: TGTGCCAGCTCCCGGGGACTCCAAGAGACCCAGTACTTC.

The chain combines TRBV18 with TRBJ1-2; TRBD1 aligns across 8 bases. The CDR3 contains 16 residues. CDR1 is KGHSH and CDR2 is LQKENI in the germline V gene. Germline trimming cut 3 bases from V and 6 bases from J; bases unmatched to any gene: 12. CDR3 residues: CASSPQGASNFHGYTF. CDR3 DNA: TGTGCCAGCTCACCCCAGGGGGCGAGTAACTTCCATGGCTACACCTTC.

The chain recombines TRBV5-6 with TRBJ2-3; D gene ambiguous. This CDR3 comprises 14 residues. Germline CDR1 SGHDT, CDR2 YYEEEE. Trimming took 4 bases from V and 0 from J, leaving 9 bases between them. CDR3 region: CASSPPSSTDTQYF. The CDR3 coding sequence is TGTGCCAGCAGCCCCCCCTCTAGCACAGATACGCAGTATTTT.

The chain is built from TRBV6-5 and TRBJ1-2; TRBD1 might be the D (5 bases). The V and J ends lost 7 bases and 2 bases respectively, with 14 bases between them. Per germline, CDR1 MNHEY and CDR2 SVGAGI. This CDR3 spans 14 amino acids. The CDR3 loop reads CASTERSGNYGYTF. As DNA, the CDR3 is TGTGCCAGCACCGAAAGGTCAGGGAACTATGGCTACACCTTC.